Reported below is one TCR beta chain. Its specificity is not known. The germline gives CDR1 SGHVS, CDR2 FNYEAQ. The CDR3 is 14 residues long. The V end was cut by 5 bases, the J end by 1 base, with 9 bases between. Sequencing was performed with immunoSEQ multiplex PCR; in TCRdb, only in-frame clones are kept and a portion is missing. Of some 2,000,000 clones listed, approximately 94% are singletons. The source of the sample is a study of shared clonotypes between healthy human individuals. Study-wide results and limits: Non-shared clonotypes had lower generation probabilities than clonotypes shared by all four sorted-subset donors.

Naive CD8 cells comprised CD45RO-negative, CCR7-positively selected cells, excluding terminally differentiated effector memory CD45RA+ cells. This sequence joins TRBV7-6 and TRBJ2-1; D is ambiguous. The sequence was obtained from a young man in good health. Sequenced material: naive CD8+ T cells sorted from blood. The CDR3 coding sequence is TGTGCCAGCAGCCCCCCTGGATCCTACAATGAGCAGTTCTTC. Translating it yields CASSPPGSYNEQFF.